The entry below gives a single T cell receptor (beta chain) sequence along with its context. The time point here: blood from clinic visit 5 months post-surgery; TSC patient then seizure free. The CDR3 covers 14 residues. CDR1 is SGHDT and CDR2 is YYEEEE in the germline V gene. The trim removed 6 bases at V and 7 bases at J, leaving 6 bases unmatched. This record comes from a study of brain T cells in children with intractable seizures. Clones were sequenced by immunoSEQ multiplex PCR, and TCRdb holds only the in-frame ones, with some missing. In the table there are 340,000 or so clones, 93% of which are singletons.

This TCR came from a boy under two years old with tuberous sclerosis and intractable seizures. The specimen comprised peripheral blood, sampled roughly 5 months after surgery. This chain joins TRBV5-6 and TRBJ2-7; TRBD2 agrees at 14 bases. The CDR3 bases are TGTGCCAGCAAACCGGGACTAGCGGGGGAAGAGCAGTACTTC. Residues: CASKPGLAGEEQYF. The full variable domain, rest sourced from reference TRBV5-6 and TRBJ2-7, is DAGVTQSPTHLIKTRGQQVTLRCSPKSGHDTVSWYQQALGQGPQFIFQYYEEEERQRGNFPDRFSGHQFPNYSSELNVNALLLGDSALYLCASKPGLAGEEQYFGPGTRLTVT.